The following is a TCR beta chain sequence with its context. Profiled with immunoSEQ multiplex PCR; TCRdb holds only in-frame clones, not every one. The sample has over 95,000 clones, roughly 70% seen once; the top ten hold 24%. This sample is part of a study of shared clonotypes between healthy human individuals. V lost 5 bases, J lost 4 bases, and 4 bases stayed unmatched. Germline V gene lookup returns CDR1 MRHNA and CDR2 SNTAGT. This CDR3 is built from 14 residues. The chain links TRBV6-4 to TRBJ2-1, with 8 bases aligning to TRBD2. Sequenced: memory CD8+ T cells sorted from blood. Subset denoted: CD45RO+ cells pooled with CCR7-negative TemRA cells. The receptor's source is a young woman in good health. DNA for the CDR3: TGTGCCAGCAGTCAAGCGGGAGCATACAATGAGCAGTTCTTC. Its protein product is CASSQAGAYNEQFF.